This TCR beta chain is from a study of blood T cell repertoires in COVID-19. On the study more broadly: From the United States, Italy and Spain came samples of acute and convalescent COVID-19.

Only a few counts were recorded for this clone. The sample carries other DNA sequences with the same CDR3. In terms of age and location, participants ranged from roughly 18 to 100 years and lived in about 25 US areas. Repertoires were generated with immunoSEQ multiplex PCR, while TCRdb's copy carries only in-frame clones and drops some. This table has roughly 220,000 clones, about four fifths appearing once. CDR1 MNHEY and CDR2 SMNVEV come from the germline V gene (reference sequence). V was clipped by 6 bases and J by 8 bases; unmatched bases: 8. The length of the CDR3 is 15 residues. Sequencing was performed on PBMCs or T cells enriched from blood (not recorded which). The clonotype originates from a woman between 40 and 50 years old who had recovered from COVID-19. The gene calls are TRBV27 and TRBJ1-6; 9 positions match TRBD1. In nucleotides, the CDR3 is TGTGCCAGCAGCCTTTACAGGGGGCGGGATTCACCCCTCCACTTT. Translated, it gives CASSLYRGRDSPLHF.